This TCR beta chain was captured in a study of tumor and adjacent non-tumor tissue in lung cancer. No cell sorting was done before RNA was extracted from the tissue. The germline V gene encodes CDR1 SGHAT and CDR2 FQNNGV. This CDR3 is built from 13 residues. TCRbeta libraries were built with three rounds of nested PCR, modified from ARM-PCR. TCRdb used MiXCR to reprocess the multiplex PCR reads, holding one entry per CDR3 protein. The sample lists about 78,000 distinct CDR3 sequences; roughly 76% were seen once. About this clonotype: One junction end does not reproduce the germline sequence, and a read error may be involved.

Sample: lung tumor tissue. The origin of this receptor is a woman between 50 and 59 years old with non-small cell lung cancer. The genes are TRBV11-2 and TRBJ1-5; D gene unclear. The CDR3 DNA follows: TGTGCCAGCAGCCTGCGATCCGATCAGTCCCAACATTTT. Its protein product is CASSLRSDQSQHF.